These T cell receptor beta chains were read from a single sample in a study of blood T cells in healthy people across ages. TCRdb reprocessed the 5' RACE reads with MiXCR, giving one entry per CDR3 protein. The sample has roughly 680,000 distinct CDR3 sequences, around 50% seen once; the top ten hold less than 15%. The specimen was blood. These TCRs come from a woman of 80 years or more in good health. Each CDR3 is given with its conserved first and last residue. The D gene is left open where the match is weak. The size of a clone is reported for some rows only, either as once, few or many, or as a class for expanded clones.

size,D,V,J,DNA,CDR3
.,.,TRBV14,TRBJ2-7,TGTGCCAGCAGCCAAGTCCCGTACGAGCAGTACTTC,CASSQVPYEQYF
many,TRBD2,TRBV3-1,TRBJ2-1,TGTGCCAGCAGCCAAAGACTAGCGGGAAACAATGAGCAGTTCTTC,CASSQRLAGNNEQFF
.,TRBD1,TRBV10-3,TRBJ1-4,TGTGCCATCCGGGACAGCCCAAATGAAAAACTGTTTTTT,CAIRDSPNEKLFF
many,.,TRBV11-2,TRBJ1-5,TGTGCCAGCAGCTTAGAGGGGTTAAGCAATCAGCCCCAGCATTTT,CASSLEGLSNQPQHF
.,TRBD2,TRBV20-1,TRBJ2-1,TGCAGTGCCGAAGTGTACGGGGGGGCGATGTGGGATGAGCAGTTCTTC,CSAEVYGGAMWDEQFF
.,.,TRBV24-1,TRBJ2-1,TGTGCCACCAGTGAGATCGGGAGTAGTAACAATGAGCAGTTCTTC,CATSEIGSSNNEQFF
many,.,TRBV4-1,TRBJ2-7,TGCGCCAGCAGCCAAGCCGAAGGGGGGTTCTACGAGCAGTACTTC,CASSQAEGGFYEQYF
.,.,TRBV6-2/TRBV6-3,TRBJ2-7,TGTGCCAGCAGTTACGGGTGGGGTCGGGACGAGCAGTACTTC,CASSYGWGRDEQYF
many,.,TRBV3-1,TRBJ2-7,TGTGCCAGTAGCGGCCTCTCCTACGAGCAGTACTTC,CASSGLSYEQYF
.,TRBD1,TRBV12-3/TRBV12-4,TRBJ1-1,TGTGCCAGCAGAACAGGGGGCACTGAAGCTTTCTTT,CASRTGGTEAFF
many,.,TRBV9,TRBJ1-4,TGTGCCAGCAGCCCCCTCCAGCAGGGGAGGGAAAAACTGTTTTTT,CASSPLQQGREKLFF
few,.,TRBV12-3/TRBV12-4,TRBJ2-1,TGTGCCAGCAGTTTCGCCAGCCGCCTCAATGAGCAGTTCTTC,CASSFASRLNEQFF
.,.,TRBV6-1,TRBJ2-3,TGTGCCAGTGGCCGTCCTCCCGCGCCGGATACGCAGTATTTT,CASGRPPAPDTQYF
.,.,TRBV12-3/TRBV12-4,TRBJ2-7,TGTGCCAGCAGTTTTGGTCCCGCAGGCCGGGGGTACGAGCAGTACTTC,CASSFGPAGRGYEQYF
.,TRBD2,TRBV28,TRBJ2-1,TGTGCCAGCCTAGCGGGTCTTGTTCCCTCCTACAATGAGCAGTTCTTC,CASLAGLVPSYNEQFF
.,.,TRBV27,TRBJ2-1,TGTGCCAGCAGTGCGCCGGGCCGTCGAACCAATGAGCAGTTCTTC,CASSAPGRRTNEQFF
few,TRBD1,TRBV30,TRBJ2-7,TGTGCCTGGAGTGATGGGACAGGGTCCTACGAGCAGTACTTC,CAWSDGTGSYEQYF
.,.,TRBV4-2,TRBJ2-7,TGTGCCAGCAGCCAAGATTGGCTAGCCCGGCAGTACTTC,CASSQDWLARQYF
.,.,TRBV6-5,TRBJ2-1,TGTGCCAGCAGTTACCCACCATATGAGCAGTTCTTC,CASSYPPYEQFF
few,TRBD2,TRBV6-2/TRBV6-3,TRBJ2-3,TGTGCCAGCCCGCCCCCTGTGCGGGAGGACACAGATACGCAGTATTTT,CASPPPVREDTDTQYF
.,TRBD1,TRBV28,TRBJ2-7,TGTGCCAGCATCCCGGGACAGGGGTTCAGCTACGAGCAGTACTTC,CASIPGQGFSYEQYF
.,TRBD1,TRBV27,TRBJ2-7,TGTGCCAGCAGTCCGGGACAGAGCTCCTACGAGCAGTACTTC,CASSPGQSSYEQYF
many,TRBD2,TRBV24-1,TRBJ2-1,TGTGCCACCAGTGATTCTGGACTAGCGGGAGTCCAAAATGAGCAGTTCTTC,CATSDSGLAGVQNEQFF
many,.,TRBV29-1,TRBJ2-3,TGCAGCGTTACAGTGGGCACAGATACGCAGTATTTT,CSVTVGTDTQYF
.,TRBD1,TRBV2,TRBJ2-4,TGTGCCAGCAGTGAAAGGGCAGGGGGCTGGGCCAAAAACATTCAGTACTTC,CASSERAGGWAKNIQYF
.,.,TRBV2,TRBJ2-5,TGTGCCAGCAGTGGCTCGGGCGGGTTTTCAGAGACCCAGTACTTC,CASSGSGGFSETQYF
once,TRBD1,TRBV4-1,TRBJ2-4,TGCGCCAGCAGCCAAAACAGGGGAGAGGACAAAAACATTCAGTACTTC,CASSQNRGEDKNIQYF
many,TRBD2,TRBV6-6,TRBJ2-3,TGTGCCAGCAGAAAGGGACTAGCGGTCCCGAACCTAGATACGCAGTATTTT,CASRKGLAVPNLDTQYF
once,.,TRBV20-1,TRBJ2-7,TGCAGTGGCGAGGACAGTTATCCCTACGAGCAGTACTTC,CSGEDSYPYEQYF
.,.,TRBV29-1,TRBJ2-1,TGCAGCGCCCGCCCGGCCGTTGGGAGCTCCTACAATGAGCAGTTCTTC,CSARPAVGSSYNEQFF